The entry below gives a single T cell receptor (beta chain) sequence along with its context. The sample belongs to a study of T cell changes during pregnancy in multiple sclerosis. The CDR3 spans 17 residues. The germline CDR1 and CDR2 sequences are MDHEN and SYDVKM. The ends lost 2 bases at V and 4 bases at J; junction bases unmatched: 7. Method: immunoSEQ multiplex PCR; TCRdb's copy keeps in-frame clones and lacks some. The sample carries 30,000 or so clones, approximately 81% recorded once. The TCR sequence derives from a female donor with multiple sclerosis, enrolled in a pregnancy study. The sample was CD8+ T cells from peripheral blood mononuclear cells, taken after pregnancy. The chain combines TRBV28 with TRBJ2-1; TRBD1 matches at 11 bases. The CDR3 region is CASSLPSGQGAYNEQFF. The CDR3 DNA reads TGTGCCAGCAGTTTACCTTCCGGACAGGGGGCTTACAATGAGCAGTTCTTC.